The rows below give T cell receptor beta chains drawn from one sample of a study of tumor and adjacent non-tumor tissue in lung cancer. Via MiXCR, TCRdb re-called the multiplex PCR reads, giving one row per CDR3 protein. The table lists about 200,000 distinct CDR3 sequences, about 76% of them singletons. Sequenced: lung tumor tissue. Source of these receptors: a man aged 55 to 70 with non-small cell lung cancer. CDR3s include the opening cysteine and the closing phenylalanine or tryptophan. A D gene is named only where the DNA matches it firmly. Expanded clones are given a class, and other clones once, few, many or no size at all.

size	J	V	D	length	CDR3	DNA
once	TRBJ2-3	TRBV11-3	TRBD2	16	CANSLVDAGGTDTQYF	TGTGCCAACAGCTTAGTGGATGCGGGAGGAACAGATACGCAGTATTTT
once	TRBJ2-1	TRBV11-3	TRBD2	14	CANSLDLTSGEQLF	TGTGCCAACAGCCTAGACCTAACTAGCGGAGAGCAGTTATTC
NA	TRBJ1-1	TRBV11-1	TRBD1	13	CASTRDSRTEAFF	TGTGCCAGCACCAGGGACAGTCGGACTGAAGCTTTCTTT
NA	TRBJ1-2	TRBV11-1	NA	13	CPSSLGHSYGYTF	TGTCCCAGCAGTTTAGGACACAGCTATGGCTACACCTTC
NA	TRBJ2-1	TRBV7-8	TRBD2	17	CASSLSSGRISYNGQIF	TGTGCCAGCAGCTTATCTAGCGGAAGGATCTCCTACAATGGGCAGATCTTC
NA	TRBJ2-1	TRBV6-2/TRBV6-3	NA	15	CVSKDSAGARHEQFF	TGTGTCAGCAAAGACTCCGCGGGGGCTAGGCATGAGCAGTTCTTC
once	TRBJ2-1	TRBV6-2/TRBV6-3	NA	14	CASGLDMSYNERFF	TGTGCCAGCGGCCTGGACATGTCCTACAATGAGCGGTTCTTC
NA	TRBJ2-2	TRBV20-1	NA	15	CSARLASASAGELFF	TGCAGTGCTAGATTGGCTAGCGCGAGTGCCGGGGAGCTGTTCTTT
NA	TRBJ1-1	TRBV29-1	NA	12	CSDQEGKTEALF	TGCAGCGACCAAGAGGGGAAAACTGAAGCTCTCTTT
NA	TRBJ1-2	TRBV11-3	NA	13	CASSLTGNYGNTF	TGTGCCAGCAGCCTAACAGGGAACTATGGCAACACCTTC
NA	TRBJ2-1	TRBV10-2	NA	15	CASRKGAGGNNEQFF	TGCGCCAGCAGGAAGGGGGCGGGAGGTAACAATGAGCAGTTCTTC
NA	TRBJ2-2	TRBV7-9	NA	13	CASSFSNTGELFF	TGTGCCAGCAGCTTTTCGAACACCGGGGAGCTGTTTTTT
NA	TRBJ2-2	TRBV5-1	NA	13	CASRWGGIGELFF	TGCGCCAGCAGATGGGGGGGCATCGGGGAGCTGTTTTTT
NA	TRBJ2-1	TRBV11-2	TRBD2	18	CASSPVKLAGGSYNEQFF	TGTGCCAGCAGCCCAGTTAAGCTCGCGGGGGGCTCCTACAATGAGCAGTTCTTC
NA	TRBJ1-1	TRBV12-3/TRBV12-4	NA	13	CASSFWSLRGASF	TGTGCCAGCAGTTTCTGGAGCCTTCGGGGAGCTTCCTTT
many	TRBJ2-2	TRBV29-1	NA	13	CSVRGETAGELFF	TGCAGCGTTCGGGGAGAAACGGCCGGGGAGCTGTTTTTT
NA	TRBJ2-5	TRBV11-2	NA	16	CASSLELTCREETQYF	TGTGCCAGCAGCTTAGAGCTAACGTGTCGTGAAGAGACCCAGTACTTC
once	TRBJ1-5	TRBV20-1	NA	13	CSVTYKAISLQHF	TGCAGTGTTACATACAAGGCGATCAGCCTCCAGCATTTT
NA	TRBJ1-6	TRBV12-3/TRBV12-4	NA	13	CASSLDYNSSLHF	TGTGCCAGCAGTCTGGATTACAATTCATCCCTCCACTTT
NA	TRBJ1-1	TRBV12-3/TRBV12-4	NA	13	CASSIAGDTEAFF	TGTGCCAGCAGTATTGCAGGGGACACTGAAGCTTTCTTT
NA	TRBJ2-1	TRBV4-1	TRBD2	19	CASSQDSDKTSREGMKQFF	TGCGCCAGCAGCCAAGATTCGGATAAGACTAGCAGGGAAGGGATGAAGCAGTTCTTC
few	TRBJ2-7	TRBV20-1	NA	12	CSAPRQTYEQYF	TGCAGTGCCCCGAGACAGACCTACGAGCAGTACTTC
NA	TRBJ1-5	TRBV20-1	NA	18	CSVRDGGRVLSSNQPQHF	TGCAGTGTTAGAGATGGGGGTCGGGTTCTGTCTAGCAATCAGCCCCAGCATTTT
NA	TRBJ1-4	TRBV6-6	TRBD1	15	CASSYSSRDSKKLFF	TGTGCCAGCAGTTATTCTAGCCGGGACAGTAAAAAACTGTTTTTT
NA	TRBJ2-3	TRBV6-1	NA	17	CANSVLGRRGGTDTQYF	TGTGCCAACAGCGTCCTGGGTAGGCGGGGCGGCACGGATACGCAGTATTTT
once	TRBJ2-5	TRBV20-1	NA	12	CSSSRDQETQYF	TGCAGTTCTAGCAGGGATCAAGAGACCCAGTACTTT
NA	TRBJ2-1	TRBV30	TRBD1	14	CACVRQGGINEQFF	TGTGCCTGTGTGAGACAGGGTGGAATCAATGAGCAGTTCTTC
NA	TRBJ2-7	TRBV4-2	TRBD2	15	CASSRDRGTTYEQYF	TGTGCCAGCAGCCGAGATCGGGGGACTACCTACGAGCAGTACTTC
NA	TRBJ2-3	TRBV29-1	NA	14	CNVGPGGARDTQYF	TGCAACGTTGGCCCTGGGGGGGCCCGAGATACGCAGTATTTT
few	TRBJ1-4	TRBV6-2/TRBV6-3	NA	14	CASSRDNFNEKLFF	TGTGCCAGCAGTCGGGACAATTTCAATGAAAAACTGTTTTTT
few	TRBJ2-2	TRBV24-1	NA	15	CATSEAGTLSGELFF	TGTGCCACCAGTGAAGCCGGGACACTTTCCGGGGAGCTGTTTTTT
NA	TRBJ2-1	TRBV11-3	NA	13	CASSRTVDNEQLF	TGTGCCAGCAGCCGGACAGTCGACAACGAGCAGCTCTTC
NA	TRBJ2-1	TRBV6-5	NA	14	CASSYRALGNEQLF	TGTGCCAGCAGTTATCGAGCGTTGGGCAATGAGCAGTTATTC
NA	TRBJ2-7	TRBV12-3/TRBV12-4	NA	16	CASSPMWGTSSYEQYF	TGTGCCAGTAGTCCCATGTGGGGCACAAGCTCCTACGAGCAGTACTTC
NA	TRBJ1-6	TRBV20-1	NA	14	CSARGDLGNSSLHF	TGTAGTGCTAGAGGAGACCTAGGGAATTCATCCCTCCACTTT
NA	TRBJ2-1	TRBV20-1	TRBD2	16	CSVDNPLAGTYNEQFF	TGCAGTGTCGACAACCCTCTAGCGGGAACCTACAATGAGCAGTTTTTC
NA	TRBJ2-1	TRBV5-4	NA	15	CASSFVAGPSNEQFF	TGTGCCAGCAGCTTCGTTGCAGGCCCGAGTAATGAGCAGTTCTTC
NA	TRBJ1-1	TRBV29-1	NA	12	CSAHKGETQALF	TGCAGCGCCCACAAGGGGGAAACTCAAGCTCTCTTT
NA	TRBJ2-7	TRBV11-2	NA	17	CARSLIPEALKDYEQYF	TGTGCCAGAAGCTTAATCCCCGAGGCACTCAAAGACTACGAGCAGTACTTC
once	TRBJ2-3	TRBV28	TRBD1	14	CASRSGGRTDTQYF	TGTGCCAGCAGGTCAGGGGGCCGGACAGATACGCAGTATTTT
NA	TRBJ2-4	TRBV20-1	TRBD2	16	CSTREGRGLAKNIHYF	TGCAGTACTAGAGAAGGGAGGGGCCTAGCCAAAAACATTCATTACTTC
few	TRBJ2-7	TRBV28	NA	11	CASSLRYEQYF	TGTGCCAGCAGTTTGCGGTACGAGCAGTACTTC
NA	TRBJ1-5	TRBV20-1	NA	14	CRARQTNSNQPQHF	TGCAGAGCTAGACAGACCAACAGCAATCAGCCCCAGCATTTT
few	TRBJ2-3	TRBV6-5	TRBD1	13	CASRKQGADTQYF	TGTGCCAGCAGGAAACAGGGGGCAGATACGCAGTATTTT
many	TRBJ1-2	TRBV20-1	NA	12	CSASGESYGYTF	TGCAGTGCGAGCGGGGAGAGTTATGGCTACACCTTC
NA	TRBJ1-5	TRBV20-1	NA	15	CSAKIGLTGNQPQHF	TGCAGTGCGAAGATAGGGTTGACGGGCAATCAGCCCCAGCATTTT
once	TRBJ2-7	TRBV6-2/TRBV6-3	TRBD1	14	CVSRDRGIAYEQYF	TGTGTCAGCAGGGACAGGGGAATCGCCTACGAGCAGTACTTC
few	TRBJ1-1	TRBV5-4	NA	13	CASSLMANTEAFF	TGTGCCAGCAGCTTGATGGCGAACACTGAAGCTTTCTTT
NA	TRBJ2-7	TRBV12-3/TRBV12-4	NA	17	CASRGSLEGVRYCPRYF	TGTGCCAGCAGGGGTAGCTTGGAGGGGGTCCGTTACTGCCCGCGGTACTTC
NA	TRBJ2-1	TRBV9	NA	17	CANSVEVRAGGGNEQFF	TGTGCCAACAGCGTAGAAGTTAGGGCAGGAGGCGGAAATGAGCAGTTCTTC
few	TRBJ2-6	TRBV20-1	TRBD2	17	CSARFGLGSSGANVLTF	TGCAGTGCTAGATTTGGACTAGGCTCCTCTGGGGCCAACGTCCTGACTTTC
NA	TRBJ2-3	TRBV24-1	NA	12	CATSDLMDTQYF	TGTGCCACCAGTGATTTGATGGATACGCAGTATTTT
NA	TRBJ1-1	TRBV5-1	NA	17	CASSLRGAEGGNTEAFF	TGCGCCAGCAGCTTGAGGGGGGCCGAGGGGGGCAACACTGAAGCTTTCTTT
NA	TRBJ2-7	TRBV4-2	NA	15	CASSLPGLHSYEKYF	TGTGCCAGCAGCCTTCCGGGACTGCACTCCTACGAGAAGTACTTC
NA	TRBJ2-5	TRBV11-1	NA	15	CASSPFDKEKETQYF	TGTGCCAGCAGCCCCTTCGACAAGGAGAAAGAGACCCAGTACTTC
NA	TRBJ1-1	TRBV11-1	NA	14	CVSSLEGMNIEAFF	TGTGTCAGCAGCTTAGAGGGGATGAACATTGAAGCTTTCTTT
NA	TRBJ2-7	TRBV6-1	TRBD1	15	CASILRDRVRYEHYF	TGTGCCAGCATTCTCCGGGACAGGGTCAGATACGAACACTACTTC